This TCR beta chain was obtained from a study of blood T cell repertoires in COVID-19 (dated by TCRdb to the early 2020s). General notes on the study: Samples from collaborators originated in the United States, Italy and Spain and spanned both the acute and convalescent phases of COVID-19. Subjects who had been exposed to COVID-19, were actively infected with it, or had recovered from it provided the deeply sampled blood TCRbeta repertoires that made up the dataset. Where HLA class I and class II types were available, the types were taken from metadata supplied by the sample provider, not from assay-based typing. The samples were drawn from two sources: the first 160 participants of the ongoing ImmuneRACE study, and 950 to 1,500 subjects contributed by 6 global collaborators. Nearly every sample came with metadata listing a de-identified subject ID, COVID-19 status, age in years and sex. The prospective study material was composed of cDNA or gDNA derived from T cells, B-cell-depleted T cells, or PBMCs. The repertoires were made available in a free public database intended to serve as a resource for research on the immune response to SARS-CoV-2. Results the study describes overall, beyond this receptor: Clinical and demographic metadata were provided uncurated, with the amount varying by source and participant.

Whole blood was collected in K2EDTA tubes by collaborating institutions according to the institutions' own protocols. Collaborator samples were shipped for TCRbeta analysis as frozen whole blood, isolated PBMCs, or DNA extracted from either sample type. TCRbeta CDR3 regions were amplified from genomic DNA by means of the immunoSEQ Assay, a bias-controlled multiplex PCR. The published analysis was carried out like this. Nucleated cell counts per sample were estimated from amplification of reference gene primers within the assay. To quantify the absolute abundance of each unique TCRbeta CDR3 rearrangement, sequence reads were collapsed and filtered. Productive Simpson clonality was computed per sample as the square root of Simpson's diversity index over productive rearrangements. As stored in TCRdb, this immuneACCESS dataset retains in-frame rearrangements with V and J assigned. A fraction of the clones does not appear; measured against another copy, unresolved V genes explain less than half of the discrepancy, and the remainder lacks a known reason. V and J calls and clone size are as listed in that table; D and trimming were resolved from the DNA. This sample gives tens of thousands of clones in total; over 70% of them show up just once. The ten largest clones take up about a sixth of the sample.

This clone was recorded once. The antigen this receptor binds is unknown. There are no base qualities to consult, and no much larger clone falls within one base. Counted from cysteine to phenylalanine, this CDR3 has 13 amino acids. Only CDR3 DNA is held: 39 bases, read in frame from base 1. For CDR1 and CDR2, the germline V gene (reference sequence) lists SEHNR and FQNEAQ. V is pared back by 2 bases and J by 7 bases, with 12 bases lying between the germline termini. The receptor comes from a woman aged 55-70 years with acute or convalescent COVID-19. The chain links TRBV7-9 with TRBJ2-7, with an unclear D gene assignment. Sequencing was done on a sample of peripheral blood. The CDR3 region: CASSLLGLLEQYF. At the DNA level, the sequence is TGTGCCAGCAGCTTACTCGGGTTGTTGGAGCAGTACTTC. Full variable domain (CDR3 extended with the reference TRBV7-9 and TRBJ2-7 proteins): DTGVSQNPRHKITKRGQNVTFRCDPISEHNRLYWYRQTLGQGPEFLTYFQNEAQLEKSRLLSDRFSAERPKGSFSTLEIQRTEQGDSAMYLCASSLLGLLEQYFGPGTRLTVT.